This note documents a single T cell receptor beta chain sequence. The antigen is undetermined. This CDR3 spans 13 amino acids. J was trimmed by 3 bases and V by 7 bases; bases with no gene match: 3. Germline V lookup: CDR1 ENHRY, CDR2 SYGVKD. Per individual, the PBMC samples numbered at least one pre-ART and at least two post-ART. The data are from a study of long-term antiretroviral therapy in people with HIV. Running of the v3.0 immunoSEQ assay took place at survey level. Using immunoSEQ multiplex PCR, the repertoire was profiled, and TCRdb retains in-frame clones only, with some absent. In the table there are about 39,000 clones, more than 80% of which are singletons. Study-wide findings and caveats: All blood samples came from the years 2004 to 2017, possibly under older ART regimens. Before ART, certain clones expanded, and these dominated the repertoire at all time points.

This material consisted of unsorted PBMCs, taken 3.1 years after starting antiretroviral therapy. This receptor was obtained from a woman between 50 and 59 years old with HIV. The chain joins TRBV10-3 to TRBJ2-1; 7 positions agree with TRBD2. CDR3 protein: CAITGLGYNEQFF. The CDR3 coding sequence is TGTGCCATCACCGGACTAGGCTACAATGAGCAGTTCTTC.